The source of this TCR beta chain is a study of CD8+CD57+ T cells in acquired aplastic anemia. The CDR3 is made up of 15 amino acids. Germline V gene data show CDR1 as MNHEY and CDR2 as SMNVEV (reference sequence). The ends lost 7 bases at V and 6 bases at J; junction bases unmatched: 14. For CDR3 and TCR beta VDJ profiling, genomic DNA was the template used. Each CDR3 protein is one row after TCRdb ran MiXCR on the reads. The table records 180,000 or so distinct CDR3 sequences, roughly 43% of them present only once. Those patients picked for sequencing had displayed CD8+CD57+ cell expansion on flow cytometry.

The V and J genes are TRBV27 and TRBJ2-7, with 8 bases lining up with TRBD1. This receptor was taken from a human donor with aplastic anemia. The sequencing sample was made of sorted CD4+, CD8+, or CD8+CD57+ T cells (not recorded which) from PBMCs. The CDR3 here is CASTGVDRVGVEQYF. The CDR3 nucleotides are TGTGCCAGCACGGGGGTGGACAGGGTCGGGGTCGAGCAGTACTTC.